This T cell receptor (beta chain) was profiled in a study of cytomegalovirus exposure and HLA in healthy donors. Findings of the study overall: For TCR beta chains, V- and J-gene trimming was later linked to a missense DCLRE1C variant.

With V trimmed by 3 bases and J by 3 bases, 5 bases remained unmatched. The CDR3 is 17 residues long. The germline V gene encodes CDR1 MGHDK and CDR2 SYGVNS. Primers for the PCR totalled 60 Vbeta and 13 Jbeta. Sequenced by immunoSEQ multiplex PCR; TCRdb stores in-frame clones only, minus some. The sample has some 170,000 clones, 80% to 90% seen once; the top ten hold 4.9%. A note on this clone: Its antigen is unknown.

The genes are TRBV25-1 and TRBJ2-7; TRBD2 agrees at 16 bases. The receptor was isolated from a woman aged 18-30 years in good health and CMV-seropositive. Sequencing was performed on PBMCs. This CDR3 reads CASSDPGLAGGVYEQYF. For the CDR3, the DNA is TGTGCCAGCAGTGATCCGGGACTAGCGGGGGGGGTCTACGAGCAGTACTTC.